This T cell receptor beta chain was observed in a study of early T cells in non-severe SARS-CoV-2 infection. For the study at large: The chains were unpaired, and the sequenced material was bulk RNA from unsorted whole blood. The study's findings and limits: Matching results from VDJdb favored anti-spike CD8 responses, leaving private and CD4 specificities undetected.

TCRdb re-derived calls from the 5' RACE reads in MiXCR, one entry per CDR3 protein. This table holds around 60,000 distinct CDR3 sequences, about 19% found once. This clonotype was counted a few times. The antigen is undetermined. V gave up 6 bases and J gave up 0 bases, with 24 bases separating them. The CDR3 contains 18 residues. Germline V CDR1 and CDR2: SQVTM, ANQGSEA. This TCR was sampled from an adult who was a healthcare worker with PCR-confirmed SARS-CoV-2 infection or an uninfected control (not recorded which). This chain connects TRBV29-1 to TRBJ1-5, with D maybe TRBD1 (5 bases). The material sequenced was whole blood, taken at baseline. DNA for the CDR3: TGCAGCGTCCCTGGGGCCAGAGGGGATATAGGTAGCAATCAGCCCCAGCATTTT. Translation gives CSVPGARGDIGSNQPQHF.